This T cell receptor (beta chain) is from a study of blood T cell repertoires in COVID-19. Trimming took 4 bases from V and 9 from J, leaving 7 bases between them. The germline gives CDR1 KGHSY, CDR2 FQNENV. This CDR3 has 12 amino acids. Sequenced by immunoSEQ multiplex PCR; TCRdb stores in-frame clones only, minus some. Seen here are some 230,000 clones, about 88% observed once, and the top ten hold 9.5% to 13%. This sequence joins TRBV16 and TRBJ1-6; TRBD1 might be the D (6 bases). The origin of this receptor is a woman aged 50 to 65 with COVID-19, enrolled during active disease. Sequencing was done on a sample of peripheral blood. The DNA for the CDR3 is TGTGCCAGCAGCCCCAGGGGTTCACCCCTCCACTTT. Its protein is CASSPRGSPLHF.